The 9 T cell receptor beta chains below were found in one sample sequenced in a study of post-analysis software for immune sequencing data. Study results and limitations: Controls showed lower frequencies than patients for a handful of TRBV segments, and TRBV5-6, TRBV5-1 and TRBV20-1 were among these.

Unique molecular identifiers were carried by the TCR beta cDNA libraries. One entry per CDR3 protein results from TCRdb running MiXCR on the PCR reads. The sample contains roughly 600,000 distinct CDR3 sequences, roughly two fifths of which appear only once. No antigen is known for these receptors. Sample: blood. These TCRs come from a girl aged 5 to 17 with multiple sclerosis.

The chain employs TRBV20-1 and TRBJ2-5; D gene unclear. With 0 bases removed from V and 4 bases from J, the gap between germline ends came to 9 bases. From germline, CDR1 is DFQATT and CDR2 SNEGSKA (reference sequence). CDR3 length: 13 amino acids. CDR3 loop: CSARDTVRETQYF. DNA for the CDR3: TGCAGTGCTAGAGATACAGTAAGAGAGACCCAGTACTTC.

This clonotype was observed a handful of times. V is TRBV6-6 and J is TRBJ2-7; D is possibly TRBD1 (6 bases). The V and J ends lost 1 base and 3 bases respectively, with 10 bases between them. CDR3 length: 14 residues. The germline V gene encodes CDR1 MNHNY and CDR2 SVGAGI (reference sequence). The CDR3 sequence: CASSYWDTSYEQYF. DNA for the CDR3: TGTGCCAGCAGTTACTGGGACACCAGCTACGAGCAGTACTTC.

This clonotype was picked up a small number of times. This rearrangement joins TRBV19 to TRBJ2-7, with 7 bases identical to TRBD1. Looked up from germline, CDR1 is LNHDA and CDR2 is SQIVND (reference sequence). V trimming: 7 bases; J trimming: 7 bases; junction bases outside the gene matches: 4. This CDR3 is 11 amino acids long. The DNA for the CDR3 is TGTGCCAGTAAAGCAGGGGGAGAGCAGTACTTC. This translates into CASKAGGEQYF.

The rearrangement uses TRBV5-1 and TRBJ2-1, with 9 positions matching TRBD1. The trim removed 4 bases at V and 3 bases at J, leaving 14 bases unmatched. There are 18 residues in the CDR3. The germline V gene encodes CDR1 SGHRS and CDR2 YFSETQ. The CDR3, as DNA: TGCGCCAGCAGCCGCCTAGGTACGGGACAGGGTGACTACAATGAGCAGTTCTTC. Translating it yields CASSRLGTGQGDYNEQFF.

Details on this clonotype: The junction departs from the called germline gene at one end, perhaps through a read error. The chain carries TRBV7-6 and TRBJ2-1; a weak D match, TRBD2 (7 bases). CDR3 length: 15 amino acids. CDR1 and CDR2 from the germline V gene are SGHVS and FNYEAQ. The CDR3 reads CANSIGGVLGNEQFF. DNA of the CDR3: TGTGCCAACAGCATAGGGGGGGTTTTAGGCAATGAGCAGTTCTTC. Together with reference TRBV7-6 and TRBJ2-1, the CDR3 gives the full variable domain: GAGVSQSPRYKVTKRGQDVALRCDPISGHVSLYWYRQALGQGPEFLTYFNYEAQQDKSGLPNDRFSAERPEGSISTLTIQRTEQRDSAMYRCANSIGGVLGNEQFFGPGTRLTVL.

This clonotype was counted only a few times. Here the CDR3 reads CSVGEGSYEQYF. In DNA, the CDR3 is TGCAGCGTTGGGGAGGGCTCCTACGAGCAGTACTTC. V is TRBV29-1 and J is TRBJ2-7; 7 positions agree with TRBD2. The trim removed 4 bases at V and 0 bases at J, leaving 0 bases unmatched. This CDR3 has 12 residues. Germline lookup yields CDR1 SQVTM and CDR2 ANQGSEA.

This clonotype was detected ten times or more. The DNA for the CDR3 is TGTGCCAGCAGAGAACAGGGTGGCTATGGCTACACCTTC. It specifies CASREQGGYGYTF. The rearrangement joins TRBV12-3 or TRBV12-4 to TRBJ1-2; possibly TRBD1 for D (6 bases). Trimming stripped 6 bases from V and 4 bases from J, with 12 bases between. This CDR3 has 13 amino acids.

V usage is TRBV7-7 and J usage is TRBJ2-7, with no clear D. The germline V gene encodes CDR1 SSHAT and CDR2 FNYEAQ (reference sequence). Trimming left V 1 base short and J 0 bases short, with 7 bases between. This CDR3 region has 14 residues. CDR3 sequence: CASSLGHGSYEQYF. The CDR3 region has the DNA TGTGCCAGCAGCTTAGGCCACGGCTCCTACGAGCAGTACTTC.

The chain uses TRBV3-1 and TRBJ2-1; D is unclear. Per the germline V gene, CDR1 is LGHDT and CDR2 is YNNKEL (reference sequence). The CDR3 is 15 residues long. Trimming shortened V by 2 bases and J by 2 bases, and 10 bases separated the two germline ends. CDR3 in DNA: TGTGCCAGCAGCCAACTGGAACCTGCCTACAATGAGCAGTTCTTC. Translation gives CASSQLEPAYNEQFF.